The following is a T cell receptor beta chain sequence with its context. The sample belongs to a study of blood T cell repertoires in COVID-19. Study background: Material from acute and convalescent COVID-19 was sourced from the United States, Italy and Spain. PBMCs, B-cell-depleted T cells, or T cells were the source of the cDNA or gDNA that made up the material.

The study assigned cohorts using participant-reported clinical history. The recovered donors of Cohort 3 showed two negative PCRs, clearance, or symptom resolution. In germline, CDR1 is MGHRA, CDR2 YSYEKL. The CDR3 is 14 amino acids. Trimming removed 0 bases from V and 2 bases from J; junction bases left unmatched: 1. Data came from immunoSEQ multiplex PCR; TCRdb stores just in-frame clones and leaves some out. This sample carries approximately 350,000 clones, around 89% of them seen once, and the ten largest clones take less than 1.2%. The receptor's source is a man aged 18-30 years who had recovered from COVID-19. This chain connects TRBV4-1 to TRBJ2-7; 7 bases map to TRBD2. Sample: PBMCs or T cells enriched from blood (not recorded which). The CDR3 spells CASSQDSGPYEQYF. The CDR3, as DNA: TGCGCCAGCAGCCAAGATAGCGGGCCCTACGAGCAGTACTTC.